The next 27 T cell receptor beta chains were all read from a single sample in a study of T cells after yellow fever vaccination. TCRdb itself ran the 5' RACE reads through MiXCR, one entry per CDR3 protein. The sample holds some 600,000 distinct CDR3 sequences, over 9% seen once. Sequencing used PBMCs, obtained on the day of the yellow fever booster vaccination. These receptors all come from a man aged 25 to 40 who received the YFV17D yellow fever vaccine.

The chain uses TRBV18 and TRBJ1-1; no reliable D call. The CDR3 loop spans 14 amino acids. In germline, CDR1 is KGHSH, CDR2 LQKENI. V was cut by 2 bases and J by 7 bases, with 14 bases left in between. CDR3 loop: CASSPYDGLSEAFF. DNA of the CDR3: TGTGCCAGCTCACCATACGACGGACTCAGTGAAGCTTTCTTT.

The CDR3 DNA follows: TGCAGTGCTAGCAAAGGGGGCACTGAAGCTTTCTTT. Translation: CSASKGGTEAFF. The chain links TRBV20-1 to TRBJ1-1, with D possibly TRBD1 on 6 matching bases. In germline, CDR1 is DFQATT, CDR2 SNEGSKA (reference sequence). Trimming removed 3 bases from V and 4 bases from J, with 9 bases in between. The CDR3 is 12 residues long.

The chain couples TRBV5-1 to TRBJ2-3; D gene ambiguous. This CDR3 spans 16 amino acids. Trimming pared 0 bases from V and 3 bases from J, leaving 14 bases between. Germline V CDR1 and CDR2: SGHRS, YFSETQ. DNA of the CDR3: TGCGCCAGCAGCTTGGGAGAGCGTCAGATAACAGATACGCAGTATTTT. Encoded protein: CASSLGERQITDTQYF. The full variable domain, rest sourced from reference TRBV5-1 and TRBJ2-3, is KAGVTQTPRYLIKTRGQQVTLSCSPISGHRSVSWYQQTPGQGLQFLFEYFSETQRNKGNFPGRFSGRQFSNSRSEMNVSTLELGDSALYLCASSLGERQITDTQYFGPGTRLTVL.

There are many counts of this clonotype. The J gene is TRBJ2-5, the V gene TRBV12-3 or TRBV12-4; 12 bases match TRBD2. This CDR3 has 15 amino acids. The junction had 7 bases not matched to a gene; V was cut back by 6 bases and J by 5 bases. The CDR3 nucleotides read TGTGCCAGCAGCTTGACTAGCGGGAGAGGGGAGACCCAGTACTTC. Protein sequence: CASSLTSGRGETQYF.

The rearrangement links TRBV6-5 to TRBJ2-5; 8 positions agree with TRBD1. The V gene's germline CDR1 is MNHEY and CDR2 SVGAGI. This CDR3 is 16 amino acids long. The trim removed 2 bases at V and 1 base at J, leaving 6 bases unmatched. CDR3 sequence reads: CASSYKGRGRQETQYF. The CDR3 DNA is TGTGCCAGCAGTTACAAGGGCAGGGGGCGCCAAGAGACCCAGTACTTC.

Only a few counts were recorded for this clonotype. J is TRBJ2-2 and V is TRBV7-7, with 10 bases matching TRBD2. With V trimmed by 1 base and J by 3 bases, 11 bases remained unmatched. CDR3 length equals 19 residues. Germline values: CDR1 SSHAT, CDR2 FNYEAQ (reference sequence). CDR3 sequence: CASSLEPASGRAHTGELFF. The CDR3 nucleotides read TGTGCCAGCAGCTTAGAGCCGGCTAGCGGGAGAGCGCACACCGGGGAGCTGTTTTTT.

The chain joins TRBV12-3 or TRBV12-4 to TRBJ1-6; a possible D gene is TRBD1 (5 bases). V lost 6 bases and J 7 bases, leaving 10 bases between the germline ends. The CDR3 is made up of 13 amino acids. The DNA of the CDR3 is TGTGCCAGCAGCGGGGCCCGGAATTCACCCCTCCACTTT. Translating it yields CASSGARNSPLHF.

The sample holds a few counts of this clonotype. In DNA form, the CDR3 reads TGTGCCAGCAGCACAAGCGGGAGGGAGCCCTACAATGAGCAGTTCTTC. Translating it yields CASSTSGREPYNEQFF. V and J are TRBV7-3 and TRBJ2-1; TRBD2 agrees at 10 bases. Germline CDR1 is SGHTA and CDR2 is FQGTGA. The CDR3 has 16 residues. Germline trimming cut 5 bases from V and 2 bases from J; bases unmatched to any gene: 6.

This chain joins TRBV2 and TRBJ2-1; no clear D. The germline V gene has CDR1 SNHLY and CDR2 FYNNEI. Trimming removed 6 bases at V and 6 bases at J, with 21 bases between. The CDR3 has 16 amino acids. The DNA for the CDR3 is TGTGCCAGCAGCGCCCCCGGCAGTCTTTTGTTCAATGAGCAGTTCTTC. It translates to CASSAPGSLLFNEQFF.

The V gene is TRBV4-2, the J gene TRBJ1-2, with D maybe TRBD1 (6 bases). Trimming cost V 0 bases and J 6 bases, with 17 bases left between them. The V gene's germline CDR1 is LGHNA and CDR2 YNFKEQ. CDR3 length: 16 amino acids. In DNA form, the CDR3 reads TGTGCCAGCAGCCAAGATGGAGTGCCCGGGGGCAATGGCTACACCTTC. Residues: CASSQDGVPGGNGYTF.

This clonotype was picked up a small number of times. This chain joins TRBV27 and TRBJ1-5; D is ambiguous. Germline V gives CDR1 MNHEY, CDR2 SMNVEV (reference sequence). V lost 0 bases, J lost 7 bases, and 13 bases lay in between. CDR3 length: 15 amino acids. The CDR3, as DNA: TGTGCCAGCAGTTTATCGTTGGGGTCGTGGCAGCCCCAGCATTTT. Protein sequence: CASSLSLGSWQPQHF.

The rearrangement uses TRBV7-7 and TRBJ2-3; TRBD2 might be the D (6 bases). V shed 2 bases and J shed 2 bases, with 8 bases lying between them. Germline V gene lookup returns CDR1 SSHAT and CDR2 FNYEAQ (reference sequence). CDR3 length: 14 residues. The CDR3 nucleotides read TGTGCCAGCAGCTTACGGGGGATCACAGATACGCAGTATTTT. It encodes CASSLRGITDTQYF.

This clonotype was seen only once. V is TRBV7-2 and J is TRBJ2-7, with TRBD2 matching over 11 bases. V dropped 5 bases and J dropped 5; count of bases not matched to a gene: 5. The CDR3 covers 14 residues. Germline lookup yields CDR1 SGHTA and CDR2 FQGNSA. CDR3 sequence: CASSTSGSQDEQYF. The CDR3 nucleotides are TGTGCCAGCAGCACTAGCGGGAGTCAGGACGAGCAGTACTTC.

V usage is TRBV7-9 and J usage is TRBJ2-7; tentative D call: TRBD1 (6 bases). V dropped 0 bases and J dropped 0 bases, with 9 bases sitting between them. The germline V gene encodes CDR1 SEHNR and CDR2 FQNEAQ (reference sequence). The length of the CDR3 is 15 residues. As DNA, the CDR3 is TGTGCCAGCAGCTTAGCATGGACAGCCTCCTACGAGCAGTACTTC. Translation gives CASSLAWTASYEQYF. Full variable domain (remainder filled in from reference TRBV7-9 and TRBJ2-7): DTGVSQNPRHKITKRGQNVTFRCDPISEHNRLYWYRQTLGQGPEFLTYFQNEAQLEKSRLLSDRFSAERPKGSFSTLEIQRTEQGDSAMYLCASSLAWTASYEQYFGPGTRLTVT.

The V and J genes are TRBV6-1 and TRBJ1-5; 7 nucleotides align to TRBD1. Germline values: CDR1 MNHNS, CDR2 SASEGT. The trim removed 7 bases at V and 0 bases at J, leaving 6 bases unmatched. The CDR3 is 15 residues long. Here the CDR3 reads CASMPGQYSNQPQHF. Here the CDR3 DNA reads TGTGCCAGCATGCCGGGACAGTATAGCAATCAGCCCCAGCATTTT.

This clonotype has only a few counts. The chain joins TRBV24-1 to TRBJ2-1; D gene uncertain. V lost 3 bases and J lost 10, with 12 bases in between. The CDR3 is made up of 13 amino acids. CDR1 is KGHDR and CDR2 is SFDVKD in the germline V gene. The CDR3 here is CATSDVNAREQFF. The CDR3 bases are TGTGCCACCAGTGATGTAAATGCGAGAGAGCAGTTCTTC.

The chain employs TRBV29-1 and TRBJ2-1; TRBD2 matches 9 bases. Germline-derived CDR1 and CDR2 are SQVTM and ANQGSEA. The J segment lost 8 bases and the V segment lost 3 bases, leaving 17 bases of the junction unmatched. The CDR3 covers 17 residues. The CDR3 nucleotides are TGCAGCGTTGACCTGGGTAGTAGCGGGAGTTTTTCCGATGAGCAGTTCTTC. Amino acid sequence: CSVDLGSSGSFSDEQFF.

The J gene is TRBJ2-5, the V gene TRBV20-1, with D perhaps TRBD2 (5 bases). CDR1 and CDR2 from the germline V gene are DFQATT and SNEGSKA (reference sequence). The V gene lost 6 bases and the J gene lost 4 bases, with 18 bases spanning the gap. This CDR3 region has 14 residues. The CDR3 DNA is TGCAGTGCCGATTCCGACCGGGATCCAGAGACCCAGTACTTC. This translates into CSADSDRDPETQYF.

The table lists this clonotype with many counts. The rearrangement uses TRBV12-5 and TRBJ2-1, with D perhaps TRBD2 (5 bases). Trimming left V 1 base short and J 15 bases short, with 13 bases between. Germline CDR1 reads LGHNT; CDR2 reads FRNRAP. The CDR3 runs 12 residues. CDR3 coding DNA: TGTGCTAGTGGTTTGGCCGGGAAACAGCCGTTCTTC. Residues: CASGLAGKQPFF.

V and J are TRBV28 and TRBJ2-7, with a tentative D call TRBD2 (5 bases). The V gene lost 7 bases and the J gene lost 4 bases, with 11 bases spanning the gap. The CDR3 runs 12 residues. CDR1 is MDHEN and CDR2 is SYDVKM in the germline V gene. The CDR3 DNA sequence: TGTGCCAGCATAGGAGCGGATTACGAGCAGTACTTC. Translation gives CASIGADYEQYF.

The V call is TRBV24-1, the J call TRBJ2-1; 8 bases line up with TRBD2. The CDR3 extends over 17 amino acids. The germline V gene has CDR1 KGHDR and CDR2 SFDVKD. The ends lost 4 bases at V and 0 bases at J; junction bases unmatched: 7. This chain's CDR3 is CATSDERSGSSYNEQFF. The CDR3 nucleotides are TGTGCCACCAGTGACGAGAGGAGCGGGAGCTCCTACAATGAGCAGTTCTTC.

This clonotype was picked up many times. This chain links TRBV7-8 with TRBJ2-7; D is undetermined. The ends were cut back, 3 bases at V and 6 bases at J, with 6 bases in the middle. Germline V gives CDR1 SGHVS, CDR2 FQNEAQ. The CDR3 consists of 11 residues. The CDR3 here is CASSFGSEQYF. CDR3 nucleotide sequence: TGTGCCAGCAGCTTCGGGTCCGAGCAGTACTTC.

The genes are TRBV24-1 and TRBJ2-2, with 7 bases aligning to TRBD2. The junction had 4 bases not matched to a gene; V was cut back by 3 bases and J by 1 base. The CDR3 sequence is 16 residues long. Germline V lookup: CDR1 KGHDR, CDR2 SFDVKD. This CDR3 is CATSDPTGGNTGELFF. The CDR3 DNA follows: TGTGCCACCAGTGATCCGACGGGGGGGAACACCGGGGAGCTGTTTTTT.

V and J are TRBV6-5 and TRBJ1-3; TRBD1 might be the D (5 bases). Germline CDR1 MNHEY, CDR2 SVGAGI. The germline V and J ends were trimmed by 2 bases and 3 bases, with 8 bases remaining between them. The CDR3 has 14 amino acids. This CDR3 is CASSYAGNGNTIYF. The CDR3, as DNA: TGTGCCAGCAGTTACGCAGGGAATGGAAACACCATATATTTT.

This clonotype was counted many times. A junction end diverges from the germline sequence, so it may reflect a read error. J is TRBJ1-2 and V is TRBV5-1, with a tentative D call TRBD1 (5 bases). Germline CDR1 and CDR2: SGHRS and YFSETQ. This CDR3 is 13 amino acids long. The CDR3 coding sequence is TGTGCCAGCAGCTTGGGGGGGAACTATGGCTACACCTTC. Translating gives CASSLGGNYGYTF.

This clonotype was seen only a few times. This chain joins TRBV5-5 and TRBJ1-1; tentatively, D is TRBD1 (5 bases). V shed 1 base and J shed 7 bases, with 14 bases lying between them. The CDR3 has 14 residues. Germline CDR1 reads SGHKS; CDR2 reads YYEKEE (reference sequence). The CDR3 protein is CASSLNGGRGEAFF. CDR3 bases: TGTGCCAGCAGCTTGAACGGGGGAAGAGGTGAAGCTTTCTTT.

This clonotype showed up just a few times. The chain carries TRBV11-2 and TRBJ2-1; TRBD2 matches 7 bases. This CDR3 has 14 amino acids. Looked up from germline, CDR1 is SGHAT and CDR2 is FQNNGV. Unmatched junction bases numbered 13, after V lost 9 bases and J lost 8 bases. The CDR3 bases are TGTGCCAGTTCAGCAGGACTAGGTATAGATGAGCAGTTCTTC. Encoded protein: CASSAGLGIDEQFF.